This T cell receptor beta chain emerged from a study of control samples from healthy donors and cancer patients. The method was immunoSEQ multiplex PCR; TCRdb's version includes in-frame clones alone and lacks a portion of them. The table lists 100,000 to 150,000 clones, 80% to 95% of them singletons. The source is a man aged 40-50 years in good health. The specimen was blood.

The CDR3 region has the DNA TGCGCCAGCAGTGAGGGCTGGGTCTCTGGAAACACCATATATTTT. The encoded protein is CASSEGWVSGNTIYF. The rearrangement joins TRBV10-2 to TRBJ1-3; D remains unclear. Looked up from germline, CDR1 is WSHSY and CDR2 is SAAADI. Trimming shortened V by 2 bases and J by 0 bases, and 8 bases separated the two germline ends. There are 15 residues in the CDR3.